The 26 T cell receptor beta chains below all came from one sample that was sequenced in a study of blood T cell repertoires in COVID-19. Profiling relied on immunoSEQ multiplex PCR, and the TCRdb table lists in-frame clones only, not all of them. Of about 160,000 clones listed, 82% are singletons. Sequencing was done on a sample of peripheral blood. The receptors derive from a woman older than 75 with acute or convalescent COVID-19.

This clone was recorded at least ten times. The CDR3 reads CASSPTRPGDTEAFF. The CDR3 DNA reads as TGTGCCAGCAGCCCGACGCGGCCGGGAGACACTGAAGCTTTCTTT. This chain links TRBV7-9 with TRBJ1-1; D gene unclear. In germline, CDR1 is SEHNR, CDR2 FQNEAQ (reference sequence). The CDR3 is 15 residues long. V was clipped by 5 bases and J by 3 bases, with 16 bases between them.

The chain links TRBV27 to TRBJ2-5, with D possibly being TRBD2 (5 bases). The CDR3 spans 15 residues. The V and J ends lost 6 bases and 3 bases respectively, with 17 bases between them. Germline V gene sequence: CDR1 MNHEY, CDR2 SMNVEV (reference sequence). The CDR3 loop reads CASSSLSQRKETQYF. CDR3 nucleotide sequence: TGTGCCAGCAGCTCCCTTTCACAGCGGAAAGAGACCCAGTACTTC.

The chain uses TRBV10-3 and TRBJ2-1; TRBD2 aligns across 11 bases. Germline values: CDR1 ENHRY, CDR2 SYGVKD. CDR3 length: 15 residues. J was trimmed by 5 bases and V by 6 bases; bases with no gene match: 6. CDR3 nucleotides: TGTGCCATCAGCCCAACTAGCGGGAGAAACAATGAGCAGTTCTTC. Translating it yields CAISPTSGRNNEQFF.

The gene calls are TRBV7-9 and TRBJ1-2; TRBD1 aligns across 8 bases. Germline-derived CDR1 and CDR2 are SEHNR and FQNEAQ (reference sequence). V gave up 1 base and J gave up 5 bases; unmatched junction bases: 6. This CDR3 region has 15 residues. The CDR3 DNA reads TGTGCCAGCAGCTTAGTCGGACAGGGTAGTTATGGCTACACCTTC. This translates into CASSLVGQGSYGYTF.

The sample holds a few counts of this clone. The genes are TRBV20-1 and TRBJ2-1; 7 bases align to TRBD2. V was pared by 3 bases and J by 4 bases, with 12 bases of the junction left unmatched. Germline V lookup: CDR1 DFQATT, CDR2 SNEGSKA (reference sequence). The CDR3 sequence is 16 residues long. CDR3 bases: TGCAGTGCTAGTTCTACTTACCGGGACTATTACAATGAGCAGTTCTTC. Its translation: CSASSTYRDYYNEQFF.

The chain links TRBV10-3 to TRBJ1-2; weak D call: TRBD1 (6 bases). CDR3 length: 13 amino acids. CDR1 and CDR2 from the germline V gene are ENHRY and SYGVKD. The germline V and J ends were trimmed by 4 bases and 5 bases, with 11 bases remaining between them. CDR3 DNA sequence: TGTGCCATCAGTGCTACAGGGTTTTATGGCTACACCTTC. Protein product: CAISATGFYGYTF.

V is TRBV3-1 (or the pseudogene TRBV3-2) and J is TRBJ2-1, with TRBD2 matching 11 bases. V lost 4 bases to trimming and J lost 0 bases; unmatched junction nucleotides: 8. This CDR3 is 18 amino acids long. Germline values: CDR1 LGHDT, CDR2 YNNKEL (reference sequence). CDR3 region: CASSLAGTSGRSYNEQFF. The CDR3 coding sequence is TGTGCCAGCAGCCTCGCCGGGACTAGCGGCCGCTCCTACAATGAGCAGTTCTTC.

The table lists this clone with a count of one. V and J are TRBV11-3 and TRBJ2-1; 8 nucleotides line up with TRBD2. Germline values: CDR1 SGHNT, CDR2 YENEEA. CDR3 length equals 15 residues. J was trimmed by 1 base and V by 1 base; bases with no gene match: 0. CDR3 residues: CASSLASGSYNEQFF. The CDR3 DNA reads TGTGCCAGCAGCTTAGCTAGCGGGTCCTACAATGAGCAGTTCTTC.

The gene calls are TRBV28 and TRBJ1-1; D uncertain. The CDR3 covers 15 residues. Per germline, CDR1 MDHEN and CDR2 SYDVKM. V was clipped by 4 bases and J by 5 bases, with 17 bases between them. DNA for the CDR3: TGTGCCAGCAGTTCGCCCGGGAACGCGGGGACTGAAGCTTTCTTT. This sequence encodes CASSSPGNAGTEAFF.

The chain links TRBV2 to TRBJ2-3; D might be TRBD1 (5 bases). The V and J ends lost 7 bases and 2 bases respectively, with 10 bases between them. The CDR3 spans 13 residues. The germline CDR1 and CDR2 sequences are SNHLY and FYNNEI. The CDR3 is CASTTVITDTQYF. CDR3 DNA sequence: TGTGCCAGCACGACAGTAATCACAGATACGCAGTATTTT.

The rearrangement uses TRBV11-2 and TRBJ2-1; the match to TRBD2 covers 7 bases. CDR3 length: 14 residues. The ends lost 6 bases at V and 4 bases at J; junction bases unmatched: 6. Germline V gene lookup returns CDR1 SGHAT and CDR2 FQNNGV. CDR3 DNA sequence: TGTGCCAGCAGTTTGGGGGGGGAGTACAATGAGCAGTTCTTC. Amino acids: CASSLGGEYNEQFF.

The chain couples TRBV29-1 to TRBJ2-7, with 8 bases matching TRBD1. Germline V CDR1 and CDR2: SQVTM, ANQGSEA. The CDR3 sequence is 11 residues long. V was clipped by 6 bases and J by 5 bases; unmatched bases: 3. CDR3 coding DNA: TGCAGCGTCCAGGGGGCCCACGAGCAGTACTTC. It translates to CSVQGAHEQYF.

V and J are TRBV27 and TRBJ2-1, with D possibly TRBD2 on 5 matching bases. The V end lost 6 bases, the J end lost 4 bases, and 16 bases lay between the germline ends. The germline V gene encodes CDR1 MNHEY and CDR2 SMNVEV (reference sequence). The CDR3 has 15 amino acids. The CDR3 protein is CASRKGSATYNEQFF. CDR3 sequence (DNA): TGTGCCAGCAGGAAGGGTAGCGCGACGTACAATGAGCAGTTCTTC.

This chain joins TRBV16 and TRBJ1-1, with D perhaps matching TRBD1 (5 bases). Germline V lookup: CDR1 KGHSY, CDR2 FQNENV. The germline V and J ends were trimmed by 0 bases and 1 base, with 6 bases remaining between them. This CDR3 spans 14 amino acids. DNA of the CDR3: TGTGCCAGCAGCCAATCGACAGAGAACACTGAAGCTTTCTTT. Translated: CASSQSTENTEAFF. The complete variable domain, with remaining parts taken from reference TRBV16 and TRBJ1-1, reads GEEVAQTPKHLVRGEGQKAKLYCAPIKGHSYVFWYQQVLKNEFKFLISFQNENVFDETGMPKERFSAKCLPNSPCSLEIQATKLEDSAVYFCASSQSTENTEAFFGQGTRLTVV.

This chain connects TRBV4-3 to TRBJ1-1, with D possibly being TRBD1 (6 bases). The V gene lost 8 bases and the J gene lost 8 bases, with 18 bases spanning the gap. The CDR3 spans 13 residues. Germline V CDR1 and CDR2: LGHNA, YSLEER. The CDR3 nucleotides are TGCGCCAGCTCTCTTACAGGGTCGGGAGAAGCTTTCTTT. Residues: CASSLTGSGEAFF.

The CDR3 protein is CASSPLRDSEYGYTF. CDR3 in DNA: TGTGCCAGCTCACCGCTCCGGGACAGCGAATATGGCTACACCTTC. This chain connects TRBV18 to TRBJ1-2; 7 positions agree with TRBD1. This CDR3 region has 15 residues. Germline V CDR1 and CDR2: KGHSH, LQKENI. The V gene end was trimmed by 3 bases and the J gene end by 5 bases; junction bases not matched to a gene: 9.

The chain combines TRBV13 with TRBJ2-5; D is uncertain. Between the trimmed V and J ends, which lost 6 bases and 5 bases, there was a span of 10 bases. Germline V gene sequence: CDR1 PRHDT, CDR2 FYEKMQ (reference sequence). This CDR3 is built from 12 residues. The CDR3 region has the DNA TGTGCCAGCAGATCAGGCCGGGAGACCCAGTACTTC. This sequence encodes CASRSGRETQYF.

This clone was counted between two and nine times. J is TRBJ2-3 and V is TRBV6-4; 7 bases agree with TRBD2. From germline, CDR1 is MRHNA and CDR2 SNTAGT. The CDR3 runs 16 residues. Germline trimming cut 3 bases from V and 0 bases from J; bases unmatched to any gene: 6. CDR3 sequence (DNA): TGTGCCAGCAGTGAGGGAGGGACCCTGAGCACAGATACGCAGTATTTT. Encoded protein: CASSEGGTLSTDTQYF.

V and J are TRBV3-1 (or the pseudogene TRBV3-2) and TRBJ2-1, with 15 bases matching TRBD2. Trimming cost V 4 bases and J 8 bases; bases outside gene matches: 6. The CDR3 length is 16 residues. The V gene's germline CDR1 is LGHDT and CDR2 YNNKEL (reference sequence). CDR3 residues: CASSPGTSGGRDEQFF. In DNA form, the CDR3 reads TGTGCCAGCAGCCCTGGGACTAGCGGGGGGAGGGATGAGCAGTTCTTC.

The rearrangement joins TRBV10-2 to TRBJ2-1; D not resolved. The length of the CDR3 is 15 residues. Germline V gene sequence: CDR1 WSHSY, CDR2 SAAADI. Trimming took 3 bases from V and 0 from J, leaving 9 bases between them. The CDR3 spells CASSEYYRSYNEQFF. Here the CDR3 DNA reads TGCGCCAGCAGTGAATACTACCGCTCCTACAATGAGCAGTTCTTC.

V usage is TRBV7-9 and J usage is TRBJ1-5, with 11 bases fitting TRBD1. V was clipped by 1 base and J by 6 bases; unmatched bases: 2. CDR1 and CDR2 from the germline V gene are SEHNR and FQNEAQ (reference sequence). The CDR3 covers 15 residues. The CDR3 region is CASSLDGQGAQPQHF. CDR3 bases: TGTGCCAGCAGCTTAGACGGACAGGGGGCTCAGCCCCAGCATTTT.

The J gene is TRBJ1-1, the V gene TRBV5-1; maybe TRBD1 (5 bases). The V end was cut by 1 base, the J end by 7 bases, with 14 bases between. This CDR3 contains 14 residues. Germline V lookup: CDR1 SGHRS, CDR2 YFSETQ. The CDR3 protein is CASSLMGHFNEAFF. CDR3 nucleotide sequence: TGCGCCAGCAGCTTGATGGGGCACTTTAATGAAGCTTTCTTT.

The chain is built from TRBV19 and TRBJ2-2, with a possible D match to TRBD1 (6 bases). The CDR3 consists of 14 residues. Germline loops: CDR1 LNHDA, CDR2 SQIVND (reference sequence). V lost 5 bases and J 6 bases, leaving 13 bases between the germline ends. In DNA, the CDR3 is TGTGCCAGTAGTGCTGAACAGGGCTCCGGGGAGCTGTTTTTT. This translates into CASSAEQGSGELFF.

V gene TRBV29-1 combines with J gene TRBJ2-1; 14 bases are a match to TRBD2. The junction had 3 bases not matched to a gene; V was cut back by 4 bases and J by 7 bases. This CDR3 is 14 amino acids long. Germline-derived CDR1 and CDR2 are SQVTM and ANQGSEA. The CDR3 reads CSVARLAGGNEQFF. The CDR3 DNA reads TGCAGCGTTGCCCGACTAGCGGGAGGGAATGAGCAGTTCTTC.

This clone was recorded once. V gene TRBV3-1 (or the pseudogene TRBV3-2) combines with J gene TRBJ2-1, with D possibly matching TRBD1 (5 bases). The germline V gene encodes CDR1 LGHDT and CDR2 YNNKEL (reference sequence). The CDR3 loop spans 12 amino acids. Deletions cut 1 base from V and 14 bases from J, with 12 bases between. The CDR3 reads CASSQGGLGEFF. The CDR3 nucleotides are TGTGCCAGCAGCCAAGGTGGTTTAGGGGAGTTCTTC.

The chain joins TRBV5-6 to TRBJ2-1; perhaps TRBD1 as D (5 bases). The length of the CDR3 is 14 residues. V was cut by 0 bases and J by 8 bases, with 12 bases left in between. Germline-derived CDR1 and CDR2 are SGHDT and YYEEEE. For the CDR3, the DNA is TGTGCCAGCAGCTTGGGAAGTCAGGGCTATGAGCAGTTCTTC. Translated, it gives CASSLGSQGYEQFF. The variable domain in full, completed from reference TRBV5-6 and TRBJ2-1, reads DAGVTQSPTHLIKTRGQQVTLRCSPKSGHDTVSWYQQALGQGPQFIFQYYEEEERQRGNFPDRFSGHQFPNYSSELNVNALLLGDSALYLCASSLGSQGYEQFFGPGTRLTVL.